Listed here are 29 T cell receptor beta chains from one sample, sequenced in a study of CD8+ T cells in alopecia areata. After isolation, RNA underwent reverse transcription to generate cDNA as the sequencing template. Only in-frame clones appear in the TCRdb table, and some are missing; sequencing was by immunoSEQ multiplex PCR. Singletons are absent from the sample, which has 200,000 to 300,000 clones. Separation of pooled cutaneous lymph node cells was by sorting with CD4, CD8alpha, NKG2D, NKG2ACE and other markers. The sample comprised CD4+ T cells sorted from a lymph node. The receptors come from a C3H/HeJ mouse with alopecia areata. This mouse strain has H2-k as its MHC haplotype.

Remarks on this clone: Germline and genes: mouse. From the germline J gene comes the end of the CDR3, since the read stops 4 residues before it. The chain recombines TRBV13-3 with TRBJ2-2; 8 bases are a match to TRBD1. V trimming: 4 bases; J trimming: 3 bases; junction bases outside the gene matches: 2. Per germline, CDR1 NNHDY and CDR2 SYVADS. The CDR3 consists of 14 residues. CDR3 sequence reads: CASSPGGDTGQLYF. The covered CDR3 bases are TGTGCCAGCAGTCCAGGGGGCGACACCGGG. The full variable domain, completed using reference TRBV13-3 and TRBJ2-2, is EAAVTQSPRSKVAVTGGKVTLSCHQTNNHDYMYWYRQDTGHGLRLIHYSYVADSTEKGDIPDGYKASRPSQENFSLILELASLSQTAVYFCASSPGGDTGQLYFGEGSKLTVL.

This clone was seen a handful of times. Germline and genes here are mouse. Read data end 4 residues before the CDR3 end; the end is taken from the germline J gene. This chain links TRBV13-1 with TRBJ1-1; the D gene is possibly TRBD1 (6 bases). Germline V gene data show CDR1 as NSHNY and CDR2 as SYGAGN. The CDR3 has 15 amino acids. Trimming cost V 3 bases and J 3 bases, with 15 bases left between them. This CDR3 is CASSASGGLYTEVFF. The covered CDR3 bases are TGTGCCAGCAGTGCCAGTGGGGGGCTGTACACA.

This clone was picked up a small number of times. The genes and germline here are from mouse. The DNA ends 4 residues before the CDR3 does, and the rest of the CDR3 is filled in from the germline J gene. The chain couples TRBV13-1 to TRBJ2-2; the match to TRBD2 covers 9 bases. This CDR3 region has 18 residues. The germline V gene has CDR1 NSHNY and CDR2 SYGAGN. The J segment lost 2 bases and the V segment lost 0 bases, leaving 8 bases of the junction unmatched. The part of the CDR3 DNA that was read is TGTGCCAGCAGTGATGCACCCCGGCTGGGGGGGAACACCGGG. This sequence encodes CASSDAPRLGGNTG. In full, the CDR3 is CASSDAPRLGGNTGQLYF.

The sample holds a few counts of this clone. Genes and germline come from the mouse. The CDR3 end lies 4 residues beyond the end of the read and is filled in from the germline J gene. Other DNA sequences of this sample code for an identical CDR3. This chain connects TRBV13-3 to TRBJ1-2; D uncertain. V lost 2 bases, J lost 1 base, and 6 bases lay in between. In germline, CDR1 is NNHDY, CDR2 SYVADS. The CDR3 totals 13 residues. The covered CDR3 bases are TGTGCCAGCAGTGACAGCAGAAACTCC. It yields the protein CASSDSRNS. The CDR3 as a whole reads CASSDSRNSDYTF.

To note about this clone: Gene and germline names: mouse. The CDR3 end lies 4 residues beyond the end of the read and is filled in from the germline J gene. The chain carries TRBV31 and TRBJ2-4, with D tentatively TRBD1 (6 bases). Trimming left V 1 base short and J 3 bases short, with 8 bases between. The V gene's germline CDR1 is GKSSPN and CDR2 SITVG. The CDR3 sequence is 13 residues long. CDR3 bases read: TGTGCCTGGAGTCCCGACAGGCAAAAC. Its protein is CAWSPDRQN. The full CDR3 reads CAWSPDRQNTLYF.

Remarks on this clone: Gene names denote mouse genes. The DNA ends 4 residues before the CDR3 does, and the rest of the CDR3 is filled in from the germline J gene. V usage is TRBV19 and J usage is TRBJ2-7; TRBD1 might be the D (6 bases). The CDR3 has 14 amino acids. CDR1 is FNHDT, CDR2 SITEND, per germline (reference sequence). Trimming removed 4 bases at V and 0 bases at J, with 11 bases between. Incomplete CDR3 DNA: TGTGCCAGCAGTCCAACGGACAGCTCCTAT. Protein sequence: CASSPTDSSY. The CDR3 in full is CASSPTDSSYEQYF.

This clone has just a few counts. A much larger clone is a single base away; this may be a read error. Gene names are the mouse ones. The read gets to within 4 residues of the CDR3 end, and the germline J gene fills in the rest. The J gene is TRBJ2-1, the V gene TRBV13-1; 12 bases line up with TRBD2. Germline assignment: CDR1 NSHNY and CDR2 SYGAGN. This CDR3 region has 15 residues. V shed 4 bases, J shed 5 bases, and the junction held 4 bases outside the gene matches. The CDR3 loop reads CASSPDWGGDAEQFF. CDR3 bases read: TGTGCCAGCAGTCCCGACTGGGGGGGCGATGCT.

In this sample, this clone turned up a few times. Genes and germline come from the mouse. The CDR3 end falls 4 residues outside the read, so it is completed with the germline J gene. Other DNA sequences in this specimen translate into the identical CDR3. The genes are TRBV13-3 and TRBJ2-2, with 10 bases lining up with TRBD2. CDR1 and CDR2 (germline): NNHDY, SYVADS. V was pared by 0 bases and J by 2 bases, with 1 base of the junction left unmatched. This CDR3 contains 16 residues. The part of the CDR3 DNA that was read is TGTGCCAGCAGTGATGCACTGGGGGGGAACACCGGG. This sequence encodes CASSDALGGNTG. In full, the CDR3 is CASSDALGGNTGQLYF.

Many counts were recorded for this clone. Gene names denote mouse genes. The CDR3 goes on 4 residues after the read ends, and that part is filled in from the germline J gene. The chain couples TRBV19 to TRBJ1-2; tentative D call: TRBD1 (6 bases). Germline CDR1 and CDR2: FNHDT and SITEND (reference sequence). This CDR3 contains 13 residues. The V end was cut by 7 bases, the J end by 0 bases, with 10 bases between. The CDR3 here is CASRDTANSDYTF. The CDR3 DNA, read in part, is TGTGCCAGCCGGGACACCGCAAACTCC.

As to this clone: Gene names follow the mouse nomenclature. The missing CDR3 end, 4 residues past where the read stops, is filled in from the germline J gene. J is TRBJ2-7 and V is TRBV5; 10 bases fit TRBD1. The germline V gene has CDR1 LGHNA and CDR2 YNLKQL (reference sequence). With V trimmed by 0 bases and J by 2 bases, 7 bases remained unmatched. This CDR3 contains 17 residues. The CDR3 reads CASSQDGGQGLPYEQYF. The sequenced part of the CDR3 DNA is TGTGCCAGCAGCCAAGATGGGGGACAGGGGCTTCCCTAT.

This clone appeared a few times. Gene names refer to mouse genes. CDR3 protein: CASSQGTAPSAETLYF. The covered CDR3 bases are TGTGCCAGCAGCCAAGGGACAGCCCCTAGTGCAGAA. The chain has TRBV5 and TRBJ2-3, with a possible D match to TRBD1 (6 bases). The CDR3 end lies 4 residues beyond the end of the read and is filled in from the germline J gene. This CDR3 comprises 16 residues. The germline gives CDR1 LGHNA, CDR2 YNLKQL (reference sequence). V was shortened by 1 base and J by 0 bases, with 11 bases between the two germline ends.

A few counts support this clone. The gene names given are mouse names. Read data end 4 residues before the CDR3 end; the end is taken from the germline J gene. V usage is TRBV19 and J usage is TRBJ2-4, with a possible D match to TRBD2 (6 bases). The CDR3 has 15 residues. V shed 1 base and J shed 0 bases, with 9 bases lying between them. In germline, CDR1 is FNHDT, CDR2 SITEND (reference sequence). The CDR3 sequence is CASSITWGSQNTLYF. Incomplete CDR3 DNA: TGTGCCAGCAGTATAACCTGGGGTAGTCAAAAC.

This clone was counted many times. Gene names refer to mouse genes. The read is 4 residues too short to cover the CDR3 end, so that end is filled in from the germline J gene. The chain combines TRBV5 with TRBJ2-7; tentatively, D is TRBD2 (6 bases). This CDR3 spans 12 amino acids. The germline gives CDR1 LGHNA, CDR2 YNLKQL (reference sequence). CDR3 amino acids: CASSILGYEQYF. The sequenced part of the CDR3 DNA is TGTGCCAGCAGCATACTGGGTTAT.

Details on this clone: Each gene name is a mouse one. The read ends 4 residues shy of where the CDR3 ends; the end is completed using the germline J gene. J is TRBJ1-1 and V is TRBV13-2, with D possibly matching TRBD1 (6 bases). The CDR3 runs 14 residues. The germline V gene encodes CDR1 NNHNN and CDR2 SYGAGS (reference sequence). The V end lost 5 bases, the J end lost 3 bases, and 14 bases lay between the germline ends. CDR3 DNA (partial): TGTGCCAGCGGGGCACAGGGAAGGGACACA. Translation gives CASGAQGRDT. The whole CDR3 is CASGAQGRDTEVFF.

Concerning this clone: The genes are named according to mouse. The read stops 4 residues short of the end of the CDR3; the missing end is completed from the germline J gene. The chain has TRBV13-3 and TRBJ2-2; unclear D gene. CDR1 NNHDY and CDR2 SYVADS come from the germline V gene. This CDR3 spans 12 amino acids. Trimming took 2 bases from V and 4 from J, leaving 3 bases between them. The part of the CDR3 DNA that was read is TGTGCCAGCAGTGAAAGCACCGGG. Protein sequence: CASSESTG. The entire CDR3 is CASSESTGQLYF. Full variable domain (rest looked up from reference TRBV13-3 and TRBJ2-2): EAAVTQSPRSKVAVTGGKVTLSCHQTNNHDYMYWYRQDTGHGLRLIHYSYVADSTEKGDIPDGYKASRPSQENFSLILELASLSQTAVYFCASSESTGQLYFGEGSKLTVL.

Remarks on this clone: These gene names are mouse names. The read finishes 4 residues shy of the CDR3 end, and the germline J gene is used to complete it. At the DNA level, this CDR3 is encoded by other sequences in the same sample as well. The V and J genes are TRBV13-1 and TRBJ1-1, with D tentatively TRBD1 (6 bases). The CDR3 is 15 amino acids. The germline V and J ends were trimmed by 0 bases and 3 bases, with 12 bases remaining between them. Germline V gives CDR1 NSHNY, CDR2 SYGAGN. The sequenced part of the CDR3 DNA is TGTGCCAGCAGTGATGCAAGGGGGGGAGACACA. Translation gives CASSDARGGDT. The whole CDR3 sequence reads CASSDARGGDTEVFF.

This clone was seen many times. Here the gene names and germline are mouse. At the DNA level, this CDR3 is encoded by other sequences in the same sample as well. This CDR3 reads CASSLGGSQNTLYF. The sequenced CDR3 bases are TGTGCCAGCAGTTTGGGGGGTAGTCAAAAC. The chain recombines TRBV14 with TRBJ2-4; the D gene is possibly TRBD2 (6 bases). With the read ending 4 residues before the CDR3 end, the germline J gene is used to fill in that end. This CDR3 is 14 amino acids long. V was pared by 2 bases and J by 0 bases, with 7 bases between. CDR1 and CDR2 from the germline V gene are SGHDT and FRDEAV. The full variable domain, completed using reference TRBV14 and TRBJ2-4, is EAGVTQSPRYAVLQEGQAVSFWCDPISGHDTLYWYQQPRDQGPQLLVYFRDEAVIDNSQLPSDRFSAVRPKGTNSTLKIQSAKQGDTATYLCASSLGGSQNTLYFGAGTRLSVL.

This clone has just a few counts. Gene names are mouse gene names. The read stops 4 residues short of the end of the CDR3; the missing end is completed from the germline J gene. Distinct nucleotide sequences in the sample also encode this CDR3. The rearrangement links TRBV1 to TRBJ2-3, with 11 bases matching TRBD2. With V trimmed by 3 bases and J by 3 bases, 2 bases remained unmatched. The CDR3 is 15 residues long. Germline values: CDR1 NSQYPW, CDR2 LRSPGD (reference sequence). CDR3 loop: CTCSAHWGGAETLYF. The covered CDR3 bases are TGCACCTGCAGTGCCCACTGGGGGGGCGCAGAA.

This clone was counted between two and nine times. Genes and germline are mouse. The read stops 4 residues short of the end of the CDR3; the missing end is completed from the germline J gene. The chain has TRBV1 and TRBJ2-3, with 11 positions matching TRBD2. This CDR3 spans 17 amino acids. V lost 0 bases to trimming and J lost 2 bases; unmatched junction nucleotides: 4. CDR1 and CDR2 from the germline V gene are NSQYPW and LRSPGD (reference sequence). The covered CDR3 bases are TGCACCTGCAGTGCAGAACTGGGGGGGCGCGATGCAGAA. This translates into CTCSAELGGRDAE. The whole CDR3 region reads CTCSAELGGRDAETLYF.

This clone was seen more than once but under ten times. All gene names here are mouse names. The observed sequence ends 4 residues before the CDR3 terminus, with the missing tail filled in from the germline J gene. The sample contains more than one DNA sequence encoding this CDR3. This chain uses TRBV13-3 with TRBJ1-2; 9 positions match TRBD1. Germline CDR1 is NNHDY and CDR2 is SYVADS. After removal of 2 bases from V and 2 bases from J, the junction contained 1 base not matched to a gene. This CDR3 has 14 amino acids. This CDR3 is CASSEGTGNSDYTF. The covered CDR3 bases are TGTGCCAGCAGTGAGGGGACAGGGAACTCC.

Regarding this clone: The gene names given are mouse names. The read terminates 4 residues ahead of where the CDR3 ends, so the germline J gene completes it. This chain uses TRBV5 with TRBJ1-2; 10 bases are shared with TRBD1. The V gene's germline CDR1 is LGHNA and CDR2 YNLKQL (reference sequence). V shed 1 base, J shed 3 bases, and the junction held 2 bases outside the gene matches. The CDR3 sequence is 15 residues long. The CDR3 is CASSQVGTGDSDYTF. The sequenced CDR3 bases are TGTGCCAGCAGCCAAGTCGGGACAGGGGACTCC.

This clone was seen a handful of times. Mouse gene names apply. The read ends 4 residues before the CDR3 terminus; that terminus is restored from the germline J gene. The V call is TRBV5, the J call TRBJ2-5; TRBD1 matches 9 bases. Germline V gene lookup returns CDR1 LGHNA and CDR2 YNLKQL (reference sequence). This CDR3 comprises 15 residues. CDR3 sequence reads: CASSHSTGGRDTQYF. Partial CDR3 DNA: TGTGCCAGCAGCCACTCGACAGGGGGGAGAGAC.

This clone was recorded many times. Gene labels here are mouse ones. With the read ending 4 residues before the CDR3 end, the germline J gene is used to fill in that end. The chain combines TRBV17 with TRBJ2-5; tentatively, D is TRBD1 (6 bases). Per germline, CDR1 MNHDT and CDR2 YYDKIL. The CDR3 loop spans 14 amino acids. The CDR3 reads CASSRDPRGDTQYF. The sequenced CDR3 bases are TGTGCTAGCAGTAGAGATCCCAGGGGAGAC.

This clone was seen repeatedly, ten times or more. The gene names given are mouse names. The CDR3 end lies 4 residues beyond the end of the read and is filled in from the germline J gene. The chain recombines TRBV13-1 with TRBJ2-1, with 9 bases aligning to TRBD1. The germline gives CDR1 NSHNY, CDR2 SYGAGN. The CDR3 runs 16 residues. CDR3 DNA (partial): TGTGCCAGCAGTGATGGCCGTAACAGGGGGCGGGCT. It translates to CASSDGRNRGRA. The entire CDR3 protein reads CASSDGRNRGRAEQFF.

The table lists this clone with a few counts. Gene names and germline match the mouse. The CDR3 goes on 4 residues after the read ends, and that part is filled in from the germline J gene. Other DNA variants within this sample encode the same CDR3. The chain links TRBV19 to TRBJ2-7; TRBD1 matches at 7 bases. This CDR3 is 13 amino acids long. The germline CDR1 and CDR2 sequences are FNHDT and SITEND (reference sequence). The CDR3 is CASSPDRVDEQYF. The sequenced part of the CDR3 DNA is TGTGCCAGCAGTCCCGACAGGGTCGAT. Full variable domain (remainder filled in from reference TRBV19 and TRBJ2-7): GGIITQTPKFLIGQEGQKLTLKCQQNFNHDTMYWYRQDSGKGLRLIYYSITENDLQKGDLSEGYDASREKKSSFSLTVTSAQKNEMAVFLCASSPDRVDEQYFGPGTRLTVL.

This clone was counted only a few times. Mouse gene names and germline throughout. The read ends 4 residues early relative to the CDR3; the germline J gene fills the gap. The chain recombines TRBV14 with TRBJ2-3; maybe TRBD1 (6 bases). Deletions cut 4 bases from V and 0 bases from J, with 12 bases between. CDR1 and CDR2 from the germline V gene are SGHDT and FRDEAV. The CDR3 is 15 residues long. The DNA read from the CDR3 is TGTGCCAGCAGTCCCGACAGGCCTAGTGCAGAA. Residues: CASSPDRPSAE. The whole CDR3 sequence reads CASSPDRPSAETLYF.

A word on this clone: The gene symbols are mouse symbols. Read sequence stops 4 residues before the CDR3 end, and the germline J gene provides the missing end. The gene calls are TRBV1 and TRBJ2-1; TRBD1 aligns across 8 bases. Germline CDR1 NSQYPW, CDR2 LRSPGD (reference sequence). V shed 0 bases and J 4 bases; nucleotides not matched to a gene: 2. The CDR3 totals 15 residues. CDR3 region: CTCSAEHRGYAEQFF. CDR3 bases read: TGCACCTGCAGTGCAGAACACAGGGGGTATGCT.

With respect to this clone: The genes are named according to mouse. Sequencing ends 3 residues short of the CDR3 end; the germline J gene provides the rest. V gene TRBV13-3 combines with J gene TRBJ1-6, with D possibly TRBD1 on 6 matching bases. TRBJ1-6 is known as an ORF, though its function is uncertain. The V end was cut by 4 bases, the J end by 7 bases, with 12 bases between. Looked up from germline, CDR1 is NNHDY and CDR2 is SYVADS. The CDR3 loop spans 14 amino acids. The sequenced part of the CDR3 DNA is TGTGCCAGCAGTCTACAGGGAGGGAATTCGCCC. Residues: CASSLQGGNSP. The complete CDR3 reads CASSLQGGNSPLYF.

For this clone: Gene names refer to mouse genes. The CDR3 end lies 4 residues beyond the end of the read and is filled in from the germline J gene. This chain links TRBV17 with TRBJ2-3; 10 positions agree with TRBD2. The germline V gene has CDR1 MNHDT and CDR2 YYDKIL. This CDR3 comprises 15 residues. J gave up 3 bases and V 0 bases, and 0 bases lay outside the gene matches. Incomplete CDR3 DNA: TGTGCTAGCAGTAGAGAGGGACTGGGGGCAGAA. Translating it yields CASSREGLGAE. The whole CDR3 sequence is CASSREGLGAETLYF.